Presented here are 12 T cell receptor beta chains from one specimen sequenced in a study of blood T cells in healthy people across ages. A J-beta primer mix and a sample-barcoded 5' primer were used in a second PCR of roughly 6 to 12 cycles. A single record per CDR3 protein comes from TCRdb applying MiXCR to the 5' RACE reads. This table holds roughly 1,700,000 distinct CDR3 sequences, 28% found once. Input material: blood. The receptors stem from a woman younger than 45 in good health.

At least ten counts were recorded for this clonotype. The chain combines TRBV4-1 with TRBJ2-1; D is uncertain. Germline lookup yields CDR1 MGHRA and CDR2 YSYEKL. CDR3 length: 15 residues. V lost 4 bases, J lost 0 bases, and 10 bases lay in between. CDR3 amino acids: CASSLPQSSYNEQFF. In DNA, the CDR3 is TGCGCCAGCAGCCTTCCACAGAGCTCCTACAATGAGCAGTTCTTC.

V is TRBV6-1 and J is TRBJ2-2; D possibly corresponds to TRBD1 (6 bases). The CDR3 has 17 amino acids. The germline gives CDR1 MNHNS, CDR2 SASEGT. Trimming took 7 bases from V and 2 from J, leaving 20 bases between them. The CDR3, as DNA: TGTGCCAGCACCCCATGGGGGCTAGCAGCAAACACCGGGGAGCTGTTTTTT. Translated: CASTPWGLAANTGELFF.

In its sample, this clonotype was seen many times. This chain joins TRBV6-5 and TRBJ2-7, with 8 bases lining up with TRBD2. Germline V lookup: CDR1 MNHEY, CDR2 SVGAGI. The length of the CDR3 is 15 residues. V was pared by 6 bases and J by 4 bases, with 11 bases of the junction left unmatched. The CDR3 nucleotides are TGTGCCAGCAGGGCTACTACTAGCGGTGGATACGAGCAGTACTTC. Its translation: CASRATTSGGYEQYF.

This clonotype has a count of ten or more. The chain recombines TRBV29-1 with TRBJ1-1; no clear D gene. This CDR3 is built from 12 residues. Trimming pared 3 bases from V and 1 base from J, leaving 6 bases between. Germline V gene data show CDR1 as SQVTM and CDR2 as ANQGSEA. The chain's CDR3 is CSVDPWNTEAFF. The CDR3 bases are TGCAGCGTTGATCCTTGGAACACTGAAGCTTTCTTT. The full variable domain, with the rest looked up from reference TRBV29-1 and TRBJ1-1, is SAVISQKPSRDICQRGTSLTIQCQVDSQVTMMFWYRQQPGQSLTLIATANQGSEATYESGFVIDKFPISRPNLTFSTLTVSNMSPEDSSIYLCSVDPWNTEAFFGQGTRLTVV.

A single count supports this clonotype. One base away lies a much larger clone, so this may be a sequencing read error. V and J are TRBV7-2 and TRBJ2-1; D not certain. The V end lost 1 base, the J end lost 10 bases, and 11 bases lay between the germline ends. The CDR3 has 13 residues. The germline CDR1 and CDR2 sequences are SGHTA and FQGNSA. The CDR3: CASSLERKYEQFF. The CDR3 DNA follows: TGTGCCAGCAGCTTAGAACGGAAGTACGAGCAGTTCTTC.

This clonotype has just a few counts. J is TRBJ1-1 and V is TRBV29-1; no reliable D call. The V gene's germline CDR1 is SQVTM and CDR2 ANQGSEA. The CDR3 spans 12 residues. Trimming cost V 2 bases and J 6 bases, with 10 bases left between them. In DNA form, the CDR3 reads TGCAGCGTTGAATTCGGGCAGGCTGAAGCTTTCTTT. Translated: CSVEFGQAEAFF. Supplemented by reference TRBV29-1 and TRBJ1-1, the full variable domain reads SAVISQKPSRDICQRGTSLTIQCQVDSQVTMMFWYRQQPGQSLTLIATANQGSEATYESGFVIDKFPISRPNLTFSTLTVSNMSPEDSSIYLCSVEFGQAEAFFGQGTRLTVV.

This clonotype was observed a handful of times. This chain uses TRBV7-9 with TRBJ1-1; tentatively, D is TRBD1 (6 bases). Between the trimmed V and J ends, which lost 5 bases and 0 bases, there was a span of 13 bases. Germline CDR1 and CDR2: SEHNR and FQNEAQ (reference sequence). This CDR3 spans 15 amino acids. The CDR3 bases are TGTGCCAGCAGCGAGCGGGGGGCAGTGAACACTGAAGCTTTCTTT. Translated, it gives CASSERGAVNTEAFF.

The chain recombines TRBV7-9 with TRBJ2-1, with 11 positions matching TRBD2. CDR3 size: 15 residues. V shed 6 bases, J shed 8 bases, and the junction held 9 bases outside the gene matches. Germline-derived CDR1 and CDR2 are SEHNR and FQNEAQ (reference sequence). The CDR3 DNA is TGTGCCAGCAGGGAGGTAGCGGGAGGGTCCGATGAGCAGTTCTTC. Protein sequence: CASREVAGGSDEQFF.

This clonotype was recorded at least ten times. The junction differs from germline at one of its ends, possibly a read error. The chain uses TRBV10-2 and TRBJ2-7, with unresolved D. This CDR3 contains 12 residues. Germline values: CDR1 WSHSY, CDR2 SAAADI. CDR3 region: CASSKSPYEQYF. In nucleotides, the CDR3 is TGCGCCAGCAGTAAGTCCCCCTACGAGCAGTACTTC.

This clonotype has a handful of counts. The genes are TRBV20-1 and TRBJ2-7; D may be TRBD1 (5 bases). The germline V gene has CDR1 DFQATT and CDR2 SNEGSKA (reference sequence). V was shortened by 1 base and J by 0 bases, with 10 bases between the two germline ends. The CDR3 is made up of 14 amino acids. CDR3 bases: TGCAGTGCTAGAGTGGACACCGCCTCCTACGAGCAGTACTTC. This codes for CSARVDTASYEQYF.

The chain joins TRBV7-2 to TRBJ2-3; D may correspond to TRBD1 or TRBD2 (6 bases each). The CDR3 loop spans 16 amino acids. Germline values: CDR1 SGHTA, CDR2 FQGNSA. Trimming stripped 6 bases from V and 1 base from J, with 17 bases between. The CDR3 DNA reads TGTGCCAGCAGGTTTTTCACGGGGGCCCGCACAGATACGCAGTATTTT. Translation: CASRFFTGARTDTQYF.

V and J are TRBV5-1 and TRBJ2-4; D gene uncertain. With the DNA end fitting TRBJ2-5 better, the J assignment may be wrong. Germline V lookup: CDR1 SGHRS, CDR2 YFSETQ. There are 15 residues in the CDR3. CDR3 in amino acids: CASSAPLAEQETQYF. The CDR3 DNA sequence: TGCGCCAGCAGCGCTCCCTTAGCAGAGCAAGAGACCCAGTACTTC.